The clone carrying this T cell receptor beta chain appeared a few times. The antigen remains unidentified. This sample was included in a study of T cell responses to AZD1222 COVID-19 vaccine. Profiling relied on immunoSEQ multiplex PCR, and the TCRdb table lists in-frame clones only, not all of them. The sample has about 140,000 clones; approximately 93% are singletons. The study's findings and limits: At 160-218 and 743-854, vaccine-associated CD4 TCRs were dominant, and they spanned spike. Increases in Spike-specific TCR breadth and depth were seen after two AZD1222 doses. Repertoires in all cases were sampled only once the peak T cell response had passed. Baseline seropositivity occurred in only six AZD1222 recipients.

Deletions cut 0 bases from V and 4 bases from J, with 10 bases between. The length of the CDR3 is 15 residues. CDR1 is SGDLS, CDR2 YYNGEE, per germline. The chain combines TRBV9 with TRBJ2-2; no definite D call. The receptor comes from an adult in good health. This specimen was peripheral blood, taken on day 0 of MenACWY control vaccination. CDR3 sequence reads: CASSVGGRVTGELFF. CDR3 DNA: TGTGCCAGCAGCGTAGGAGGCAGAGTCACCGGGGAGCTGTTTTTT.